The clone carrying this TCR beta chain was recorded at least ten times. What it recognizes is unknown. The data are from a study of T cells after yellow fever vaccination. Trimming at V came to 0 bases and at J to 3 bases, leaving 5 bases not matched to a gene. Germline lookup yields CDR1 MNHEY and CDR2 SVGEGT. The CDR3 totals 15 residues. Overall study results and limits: Some clonotypes, a small share, were shared between CD4 and CD8 compartments.

TCRdb re-analysed the 5' RACE reads in MiXCR, keeping a single row per CDR3 protein. The sample gives about 63,000 distinct CDR3 sequences, approximately 8% of which show up once; around 34% is in the top ten. The receptor comes from a man aged 25 to 40 who received the YFV17D yellow fever vaccine. V is TRBV6-2 or TRBV6-3 and J is TRBJ2-7; 7 bases line up with TRBD2. The sample in question was CD8+ T cells sorted from PBMCs, obtained 15 days after the yellow fever booster vaccination. CDR3 loop: CASSYSGAGVYEQYF. As DNA, the CDR3 is TGTGCCAGCAGTTACTCAGGGGCGGGAGTCTACGAGCAGTACTTC.